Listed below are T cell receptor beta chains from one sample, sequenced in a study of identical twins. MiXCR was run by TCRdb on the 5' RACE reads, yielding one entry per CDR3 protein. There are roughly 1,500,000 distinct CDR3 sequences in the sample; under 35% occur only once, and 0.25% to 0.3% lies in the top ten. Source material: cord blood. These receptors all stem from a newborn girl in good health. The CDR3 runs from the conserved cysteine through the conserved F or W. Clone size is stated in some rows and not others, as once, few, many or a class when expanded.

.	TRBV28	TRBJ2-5	CASSSDREKETQYF
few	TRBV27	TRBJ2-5	CASSLWPSGKETQYF
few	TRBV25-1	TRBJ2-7	CASSAGAGTYEQYF
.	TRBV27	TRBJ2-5	CANSLAGDLETQYF
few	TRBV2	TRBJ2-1	CASSETRYNEQFF
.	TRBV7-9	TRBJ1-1	CASSLVGTNTEAFF
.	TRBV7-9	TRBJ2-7	CASSPRGTYSSYEQYF
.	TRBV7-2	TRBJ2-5	CASGLVLASETQYF
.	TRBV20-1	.	CSASLSSRAYNEQYF
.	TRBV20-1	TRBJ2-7	CSATILKYEQYF
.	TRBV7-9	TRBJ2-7	CASSLMRGVFSYEQYF
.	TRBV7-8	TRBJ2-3	CASSLADTSTDTQYF
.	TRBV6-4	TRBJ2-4	CASSDGYLLAKNIQYF
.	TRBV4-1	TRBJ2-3	CASSQEGDYRFTDTQYF
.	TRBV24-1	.	CATSAPGGHNEQYF
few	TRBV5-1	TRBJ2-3	CASSGGPNTDTQYF
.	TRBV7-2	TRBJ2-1	CASSVVLAVNEQFF
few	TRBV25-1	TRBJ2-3	CASSESGTGASTDTQYF
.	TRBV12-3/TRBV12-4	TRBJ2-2	CASSPLAGPGELFF
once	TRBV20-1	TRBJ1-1	CSARDERGLNTEAFF
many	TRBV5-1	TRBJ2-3	CASTTSGLTDTQYF
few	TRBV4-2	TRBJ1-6	CASSQDFGQSHSPLHF
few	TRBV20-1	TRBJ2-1	CSARDSELAGLEQFF
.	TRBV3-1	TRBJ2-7	CASSHPGASYEQYF
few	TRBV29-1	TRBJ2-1	CSVDQRTSGRRYNEQFF
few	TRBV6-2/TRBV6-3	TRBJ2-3	CASSYMGDTQYF
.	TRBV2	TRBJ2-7	CASSGYLAQSSYEQYF
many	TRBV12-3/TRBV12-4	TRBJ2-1	CASLAGGYNEQFF
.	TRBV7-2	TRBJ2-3	CASSLRIGTDTQYF
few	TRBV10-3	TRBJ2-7	CAIRWSGGSYEQYF
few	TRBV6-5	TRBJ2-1	CASSYQLGQGTYNEQFF
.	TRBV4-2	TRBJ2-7	CASSQYQGDGSYEQYF
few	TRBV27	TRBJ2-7	CATGKTGRLAGSSYEQYF
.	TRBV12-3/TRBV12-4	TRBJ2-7	CASSGYRASYEQYF
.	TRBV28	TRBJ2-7	CASLSERESKNEQYF
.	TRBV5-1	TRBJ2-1	CASNIQGAYNEQFF
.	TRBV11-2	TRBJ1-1	CASRFGAGRGTEAFF
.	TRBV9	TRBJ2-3	CAGSPIQGFGVADTQYF
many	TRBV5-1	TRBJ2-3	CASSLLGGSTDTQYF
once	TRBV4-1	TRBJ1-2	CASSRPGTPRDGYTF
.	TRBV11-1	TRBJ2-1	CAGSVNRGTVSYNEQFF
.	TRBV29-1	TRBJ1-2	CSVEDPSGVWGNYGHTF
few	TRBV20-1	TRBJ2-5	CSARADRGETQYF
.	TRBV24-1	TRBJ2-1	CASAAGGTYNEQFF
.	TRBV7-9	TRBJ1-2	CASSLDAGGYTF
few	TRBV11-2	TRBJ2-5	CASSPSIGETQYF
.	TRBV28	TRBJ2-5	CASSLGATPIRPKETQYF
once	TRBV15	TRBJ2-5	CATSTRLTRQYF
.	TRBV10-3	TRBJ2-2	CAISESSGNTGELFF
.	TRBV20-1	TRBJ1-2	CSAGLRTGVLGGYTF
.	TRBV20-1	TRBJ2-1	CSAHGDNEQFF
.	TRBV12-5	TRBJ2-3	CASGLGLAHSTDTQYF
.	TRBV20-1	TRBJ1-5	CSATDRGGNQPQHF
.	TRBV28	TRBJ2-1	CASSTPLGLAYNEQFF